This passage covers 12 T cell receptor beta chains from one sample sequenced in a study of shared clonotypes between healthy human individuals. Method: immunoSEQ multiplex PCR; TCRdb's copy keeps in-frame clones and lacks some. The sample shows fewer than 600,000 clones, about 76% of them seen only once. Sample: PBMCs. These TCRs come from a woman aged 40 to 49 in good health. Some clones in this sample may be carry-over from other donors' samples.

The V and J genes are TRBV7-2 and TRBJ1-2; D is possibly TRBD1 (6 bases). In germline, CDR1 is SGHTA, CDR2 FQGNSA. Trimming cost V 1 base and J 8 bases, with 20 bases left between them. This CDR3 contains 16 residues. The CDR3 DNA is TGTGCCAGCAGCTTAGAGGGGTCCGGGGGCATATCGGGCTACACCTTC. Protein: CASSLEGSGGISGYTF. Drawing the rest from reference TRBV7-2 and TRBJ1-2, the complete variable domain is GAGVSQSPSNKVTEKGKDVELRCDPISGHTALYWYRQSLGQGLEFLIYFQGNSAPDKSGLPSDRFSAERTGGSVSTLTIQRTQQEDSAVYLCASSLEGSGGISGYTFGSGTRLTVV.

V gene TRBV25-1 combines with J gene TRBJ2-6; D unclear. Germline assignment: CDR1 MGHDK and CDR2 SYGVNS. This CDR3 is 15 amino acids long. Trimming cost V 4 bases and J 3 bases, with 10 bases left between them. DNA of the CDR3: TGTGCCAGCAGTGGGTTTAGTGGTGGGGCCAACGTCCTGACTTTC. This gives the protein CASSGFSGGANVLTF.

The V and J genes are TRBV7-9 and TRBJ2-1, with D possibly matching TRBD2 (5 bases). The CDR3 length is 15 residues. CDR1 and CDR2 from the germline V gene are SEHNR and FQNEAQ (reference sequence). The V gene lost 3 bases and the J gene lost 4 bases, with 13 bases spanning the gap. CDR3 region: CASSLKVEVYNEQFF. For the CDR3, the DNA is TGTGCCAGCAGCTTGAAAGTGGAGGTATACAATGAGCAGTTCTTC. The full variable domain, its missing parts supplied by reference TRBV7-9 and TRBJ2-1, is DTGVSQNPRHKITKRGQNVTFRCDPISEHNRLYWYRQTLGQGPEFLTYFQNEAQLEKSRLLSDRFSAERPKGSFSTLEIQRTEQGDSAMYLCASSLKVEVYNEQFFGPGTRLTVL.

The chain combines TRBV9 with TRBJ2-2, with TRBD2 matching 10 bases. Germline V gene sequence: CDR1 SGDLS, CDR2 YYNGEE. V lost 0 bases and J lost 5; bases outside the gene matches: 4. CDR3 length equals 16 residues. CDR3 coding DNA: TGTGCCAGCAGCGTAGGGGCTAGCGGGAGAACCGGGGAGCTGTTTTTT. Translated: CASSVGASGRTGELFF.

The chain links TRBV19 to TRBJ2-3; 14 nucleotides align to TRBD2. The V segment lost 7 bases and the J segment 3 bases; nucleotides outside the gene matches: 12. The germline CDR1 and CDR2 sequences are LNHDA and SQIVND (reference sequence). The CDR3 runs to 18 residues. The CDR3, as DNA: TGTGCCAGTACCCCGCGTGGGACTAGCGGGAGACGAACAGATACGCAGTATTTT. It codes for CASTPRGTSGRRTDTQYF.

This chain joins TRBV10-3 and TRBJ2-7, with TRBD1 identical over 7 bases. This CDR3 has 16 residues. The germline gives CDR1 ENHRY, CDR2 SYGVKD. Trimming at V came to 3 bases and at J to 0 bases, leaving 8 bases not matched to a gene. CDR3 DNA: TGTGCCATCAGTGACCCGGGACAGATTTACTCCTACGAGCAGTACTTC. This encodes CAISDPGQIYSYEQYF.

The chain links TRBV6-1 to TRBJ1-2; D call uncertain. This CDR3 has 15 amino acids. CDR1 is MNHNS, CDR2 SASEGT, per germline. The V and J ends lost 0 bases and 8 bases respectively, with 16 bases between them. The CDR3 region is CASSEAPDGTGGYTF. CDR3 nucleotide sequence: TGTGCCAGCAGTGAAGCCCCGGACGGAACTGGAGGCTACACCTTC.

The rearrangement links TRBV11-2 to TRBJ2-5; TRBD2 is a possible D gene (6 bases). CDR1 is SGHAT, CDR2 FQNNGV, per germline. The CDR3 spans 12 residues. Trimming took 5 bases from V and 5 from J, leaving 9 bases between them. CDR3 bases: TGTGCCAGCAGCCGGAGGGCCGAGACCCAGTACTTC. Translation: CASSRRAETQYF. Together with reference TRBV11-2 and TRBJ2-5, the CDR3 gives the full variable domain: EAGVAQSPRYKIIEKRQSVAFWCNPISGHATLYWYQQILGQGPKLLIQFQNNGVVDDSQLPKDRFSAERLKGVDSTLKIQPAKLEDSAVYLCASSRRAETQYFGPGTRLLVL.

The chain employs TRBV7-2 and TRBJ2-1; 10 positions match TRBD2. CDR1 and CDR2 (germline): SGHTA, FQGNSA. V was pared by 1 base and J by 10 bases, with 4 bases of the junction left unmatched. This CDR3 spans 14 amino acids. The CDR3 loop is CASSLEVAGGEQFF. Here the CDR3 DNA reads TGTGCCAGCAGCTTAGAGGTAGCGGGAGGCGAGCAGTTCTTC. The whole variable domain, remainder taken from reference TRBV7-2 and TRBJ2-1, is GAGVSQSPSNKVTEKGKDVELRCDPISGHTALYWYRQSLGQGLEFLIYFQGNSAPDKSGLPSDRFSAERTGGSVSTLTIQRTQQEDSAVYLCASSLEVAGGEQFFGPGTRLTVL.

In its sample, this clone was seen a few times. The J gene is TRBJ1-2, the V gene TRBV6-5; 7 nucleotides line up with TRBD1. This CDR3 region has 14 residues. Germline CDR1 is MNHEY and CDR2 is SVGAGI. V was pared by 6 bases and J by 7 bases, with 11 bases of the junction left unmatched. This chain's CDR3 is CASRPPGQRTGYTF. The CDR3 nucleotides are TGTGCCAGCAGGCCCCCGGGACAGAGAACTGGCTACACCTTC.

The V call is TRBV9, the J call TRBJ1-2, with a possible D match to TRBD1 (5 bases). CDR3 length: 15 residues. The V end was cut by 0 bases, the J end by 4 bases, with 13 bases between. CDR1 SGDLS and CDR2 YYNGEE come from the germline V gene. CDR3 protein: CASSVGAGRVYGYTF. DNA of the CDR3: TGTGCCAGCAGCGTAGGGGCAGGGAGGGTCTATGGCTACACCTTC.

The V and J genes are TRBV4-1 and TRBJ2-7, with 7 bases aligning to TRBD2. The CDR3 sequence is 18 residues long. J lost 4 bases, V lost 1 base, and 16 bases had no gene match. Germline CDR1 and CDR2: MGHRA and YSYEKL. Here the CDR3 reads CASSQVSPVVGGRYEQYF. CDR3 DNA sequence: TGCGCCAGCAGCCAAGTCTCGCCCGTTGTGGGAGGGCGGTACGAGCAGTACTTC.